What follows are 27 T cell receptor beta chains derived from one specimen sequenced in a study of blood T cell repertoires in COVID-19. Profiling relied on immunoSEQ multiplex PCR, and the TCRdb table lists in-frame clones only, not all of them. Of about 220,000 clones listed, 80% to 90% are singletons. Sequencing was carried out using peripheral blood. The receptors derive from a woman aged 60 to 75 who had recovered from COVID-19.

J is TRBJ2-3 and V is TRBV18; D is unresolved. In germline, CDR1 is KGHSH, CDR2 LQKENI. The V gene lost 1 base and the J gene lost 1 base, with 6 bases spanning the gap. This CDR3 region has 14 residues. The CDR3 DNA sequence: TGTGCCAGCTCACCACGCCGGGGCACAGATACGCAGTATTTT. It encodes CASSPRRGTDTQYF. The full variable domain, in which reference TRBV18 and TRBJ2-3 provide the parts outside the CDR3, is NAGVMQNPRHLVRRRGQEARLRCSPMKGHSHVYWYRQLPEEGLKFMVYLQKENIIDESGMPKERFSAEFPKEGPSILRIQQVVRGDSAAYFCASSPRRGTDTQYFGPGTRLTVL.

The CDR3 DNA reads TGTGCCAGCAGTGAAAGTCTACCCAGGGAGACCCAGTACTTC. Its protein product is CASSESLPRETQYF. J is TRBJ2-5 and V is TRBV2, with no clear D. V lost 2 bases and J lost 5, with 12 bases in between. The germline gives CDR1 SNHLY, CDR2 FYNNEI. This CDR3 contains 14 residues.

The chain is built from TRBV7-8 and TRBJ1-1; D is uncertain. The CDR3 is 15 residues long. Trimming removed 3 bases from V and 3 bases from J, with 14 bases in between. The germline CDR1 and CDR2 sequences are SGHVS and FQNEAQ. The CDR3 nucleotides are TGTGCCAGCAGCTTCGGCCAGGATATAGACACTGAAGCTTTCTTT. Translation: CASSFGQDIDTEAFF.

The chain links TRBV11-1 to TRBJ2-7, with 7 positions matching TRBD1. Germline CDR1 and CDR2: SGHAT and FQDESV (reference sequence). The trim removed 5 bases at V and 1 base at J, leaving 11 bases unmatched. The CDR3 is 16 amino acids. The CDR3 nucleotides read TGTGCCAGCAGCCCAACCTTGACAGGGAAATCCTACGAGCAGTACTTC. Its translation is CASSPTLTGKSYEQYF.

The chain couples TRBV2 to TRBJ2-5; TRBD2 agrees at 7 bases. From germline, CDR1 is SNHLY and CDR2 FYNNEI. The CDR3 is made up of 14 amino acids. With V trimmed by 5 bases and J by 9 bases, 12 bases remained unmatched. The CDR3 loop is CASSLGTTQWAQYF. CDR3 nucleotide sequence: TGTGCCAGCAGTCTCGGGACTACCCAGTGGGCCCAGTACTTC.

V is TRBV27 and J is TRBJ1-6, with TRBD1 identical over 7 bases. J was trimmed by 8 bases and V by 5 bases; bases with no gene match: 6. The germline V gene has CDR1 MNHEY and CDR2 SMNVEV (reference sequence). The CDR3 sequence is 14 residues long. CDR3 nucleotides: TGTGCCAGCAGTCCCACAGGGGTAGATTCACCCCTCCACTTT. As protein: CASSPTGVDSPLHF.

V and J are TRBV7-2 and TRBJ2-1; a possible D gene is TRBD1 (5 bases). The CDR3 loop spans 15 amino acids. V was trimmed by 1 base and J by 4 bases, leaving 11 bases between them. CDR1 and CDR2 (germline): SGHTA, FQGNSA. CDR3 protein: CASSLGGNNYNEQFF. CDR3 in DNA: TGTGCCAGCAGCTTAGGGGGCAACAATTACAATGAGCAGTTCTTC.

The V call is TRBV5-1, the J call TRBJ2-7; D not certain. The germline V gene encodes CDR1 SGHRS and CDR2 YFSETQ. Trimming took 4 bases from V and 3 from J, leaving 14 bases between them. The CDR3 covers 14 residues. Here the CDR3 reads CASSRSTENYEQYF. DNA of the CDR3: TGCGCCAGCAGCCGGTCGACTGAAAACTACGAGCAGTACTTC.

The V and J genes are TRBV4-1 and TRBJ1-2; 8 nucleotides match TRBD1. V lost 1 base, J lost 4 bases, and 17 bases stayed unmatched. The germline V gene encodes CDR1 MGHRA and CDR2 YSYEKL. CDR3 size: 19 residues. The CDR3 region is CASSQVRVRGRSPGYGYTF. The DNA of the CDR3 is TGCGCCAGCAGCCAAGTGCGGGTCAGGGGGCGATCGCCGGGCTATGGCTACACCTTC.

This clone has a single count. The rearrangement joins TRBV27 to TRBJ2-5; a possible D gene is TRBD2 (6 bases). Germline CDR1 MNHEY, CDR2 SMNVEV (reference sequence). There are 13 residues in the CDR3. Trimming removed 4 bases from V and 5 bases from J, with 11 bases in between. CDR3 loop: CASSWGVRETQYF. CDR3 coding DNA: TGTGCCAGCAGTTGGGGGGTGAGGGAGACCCAGTACTTC.

CDR3 DNA sequence: TGTGCCAGCAGTCGACAGGGAGGCACCGGGGAGCTGTTTTTT. It is translated as CASSRQGGTGELFF. V is TRBV6-5 and J is TRBJ2-2; maybe TRBD1 (7 bases). From germline, CDR1 is MNHEY and CDR2 SVGAGI. The length of the CDR3 is 14 residues. V lost 5 bases to trimming and J lost 4 bases, with 11 bases between them.

A word on this clone: The junction departs from germline at one end; a sequencing error may be responsible. The rearrangement uses TRBV6-6 and TRBJ1-5; D is uncertain. The length of the CDR3 is 13 residues. CDR1 MNHNY and CDR2 SVGAGI come from the germline V gene (reference sequence). As DNA, the CDR3 is TGTGCCAGCAGTTACTCCCCGGGGAGGGTAGAGGATTTT. This codes for CASSYSPGRVEDF.

CDR3 amino acids: CASSGQGGEKLFF. The CDR3 DNA sequence: TGTGCCAGCAGTGGACAGGGAGGAGAAAAACTGTTTTTT. This sequence joins TRBV2 and TRBJ1-4; 7 positions match TRBD1. CDR1 SNHLY and CDR2 FYNNEI come from the germline V gene. Trimming removed 4 bases from V and 8 bases from J; junction bases left unmatched: 4. CDR3 length: 13 residues.

This rearrangement joins TRBV27 to TRBJ2-7; 7 nucleotides agree with TRBD2. The CDR3 consists of 15 residues. Germline assignment: CDR1 MNHEY and CDR2 SMNVEV (reference sequence). The junction had 6 bases not matched to a gene; V was cut back by 2 bases and J by 2 bases. The DNA for the CDR3 is TGTGCCAGCAGTTTAGGCAGGGAGGGGACCTACGAGCAGTACTTC. It specifies CASSLGREGTYEQYF.

The genes are TRBV7-2 and TRBJ2-6, with 7 bases lining up with TRBD1. Germline-derived CDR1 and CDR2 are SGHTA and FQGNSA. Trimming took 4 bases from V and 0 from J; bases not matched to a gene: 6. The CDR3 length is 17 residues. DNA for the CDR3: TGTGCCAGCAGCTCCGGGACAGTCTACTCTGGGGCCAACGTCCTGACTTTC. This codes for CASSSGTVYSGANVLTF. The full variable domain, in which reference TRBV7-2 and TRBJ2-6 provide the parts outside the CDR3, is GAGVSQSPSNKVTEKGKDVELRCDPISGHTALYWYRQSLGQGLEFLIYFQGNSAPDKSGLPSDRFSAERTGGSVSTLTIQRTQQEDSAVYLCASSSGTVYSGANVLTFGAGSRLTVL.

The chain links TRBV3-1 (or the pseudogene TRBV3-2) to TRBJ2-5, with 8 bases identical to TRBD1. Trimming cost V 4 bases and J 2 bases; bases outside gene matches: 6. The CDR3 consists of 15 residues. Germline V gene lookup returns CDR1 LGHDT and CDR2 YNNKEL (reference sequence). CDR3 protein: CASSLGQGLQETQYF. CDR3 sequence (DNA): TGTGCCAGCAGCCTCGGACAGGGCCTACAAGAGACCCAGTACTTC.

The chain is built from TRBV12-5 and TRBJ2-7; D might be TRBD1 (7 bases). The CDR3 consists of 12 residues. The germline CDR1 and CDR2 sequences are LGHNT and FRNRAP. The germline V and J ends were trimmed by 6 bases and 6 bases, with 12 bases remaining between them. CDR3: CASGQGGREQYF. CDR3 DNA: TGTGCTAGTGGCCAGGGGGGTCGCGAGCAGTACTTC.

The chain employs TRBV2 and TRBJ2-3; a weak D match, TRBD1 (6 bases). V was pared by 7 bases and J by 5 bases, with 19 bases between. The V gene's germline CDR1 is SNHLY and CDR2 FYNNEI. The CDR3 consists of 15 residues. The DNA of the CDR3 is TGTGCCAGCAAAGGCGTCCAGGGGCCCCGAGATACGCAGTATTTT. It encodes CASKGVQGPRDTQYF.

This chain joins TRBV4-1 and TRBJ2-7, with TRBD2 matching over 11 bases. Germline V lookup: CDR1 MGHRA, CDR2 YSYEKL. J lost 6 bases, V lost 4 bases, and 11 bases had no gene match. The CDR3 length is 16 residues. The CDR3 sequence is CASSPGLAGRLGEQYF. The CDR3 bases are TGCGCCAGCAGCCCCGGACTAGCGGGTCGACTGGGCGAGCAGTACTTC.

The chain links TRBV18 to TRBJ2-1; 7 bases fit TRBD1. Germline V gene data show CDR1 as KGHSH and CDR2 as LQKENI. The CDR3 length is 13 residues. With V trimmed by 9 bases and J by 4 bases, 6 bases remained unmatched. The CDR3 is CASLTGQYNEQFF. The CDR3 DNA is TGTGCCAGTCTAACGGGACAGTACAATGAGCAGTTCTTC.

This clone was seen just once. This chain joins TRBV28 and TRBJ2-1, with D possibly matching TRBD2 (5 bases). CDR3 size: 13 residues. The germline V and J ends were trimmed by 1 base and 9 bases, with 10 bases remaining between them. From germline, CDR1 is MDHEN and CDR2 SYDVKM. CDR3 amino acids: CASSLSGSSEQFF. CDR3 nucleotide sequence: TGTGCCAGCAGTTTATCGGGAAGCAGTGAGCAGTTCTTC.

The V gene is TRBV14, the J gene TRBJ2-7; 8 bases fit TRBD2. The V gene end was trimmed by 2 bases and the J gene end by 4 bases; junction bases not matched to a gene: 13. CDR1 is SGHDN and CDR2 is FVKESK in the germline V gene. This CDR3 is built from 17 residues. The CDR3 loop is CASSQYHRGTSRYEQYF. The CDR3 nucleotides read TGTGCCAGCAGCCAATACCATAGGGGGACTAGTCGATACGAGCAGTACTTC. The full variable domain, completed using reference TRBV14 and TRBJ2-7, is EAGVTQFPSHSVIEKGQTVTLRCDPISGHDNLYWYRRVMGKEIKFLLHFVKESKQDESGMPNNRFLAERTGGTYSTLKVQPAELEDSGVYFCASSQYHRGTSRYEQYFGPGTRLTVT.

The gene calls are TRBV10-2 and TRBJ1-2, with 9 positions matching TRBD1. Germline CDR1 WSHSY, CDR2 SAAADI. The CDR3 covers 15 residues. V lost 2 bases, J lost 5 bases, and 6 bases stayed unmatched. CDR3 loop: CASSETGGGGYGYTF. CDR3 bases: TGCGCCAGCAGTGAGACAGGGGGCGGAGGGTATGGCTACACCTTC.

The chain uses TRBV9 and TRBJ1-5; D gene ambiguous. Germline CDR1 is SGDLS and CDR2 is YYNGEE. The V and J ends lost 0 bases and 8 bases respectively, with 3 bases between them. This CDR3 has 11 amino acids. The CDR3, as DNA: TGTGCCAGCAGCGTAGCCGAGCCCCAGCATTTT. Protein: CASSVAEPQHF.

This rearrangement joins TRBV9 to TRBJ2-6; perhaps TRBD2 as D (5 bases). The CDR3 sequence is 15 residues long. The germline V and J ends were trimmed by 4 bases and 1 base, with 9 bases remaining between them. Germline CDR1 is SGDLS and CDR2 is YYNGEE. Here the CDR3 DNA reads TGTGCCAGCAGCCTTCGAGGGTCTGGGGCCAACGTCCTGACTTTC. The encoded protein is CASSLRGSGANVLTF.

The chain uses TRBV6-5 and TRBJ1-2; D is unclear. V was pared by 6 bases and J by 5 bases, with 13 bases between. The CDR3 sequence is 13 residues long. Germline assignment: CDR1 MNHEY and CDR2 SVGAGI. The CDR3 DNA reads TGTGCCAGCAGCATAGATCTTCGGTATGGCTACACCTTC. Its protein product is CASSIDLRYGYTF.

This rearrangement joins TRBV3-1 (or the pseudogene TRBV3-2) to TRBJ1-1; 7 positions agree with TRBD1. This CDR3 has 13 amino acids. V lost 6 bases to trimming and J lost 1 base; unmatched junction nucleotides: 2. Germline values: CDR1 LGHDT, CDR2 YNNKEL (reference sequence). Here the CDR3 reads CASRQGGNTEAFF. CDR3 nucleotides: TGTGCCAGCAGGCAGGGGGGGAACACTGAAGCTTTCTTT.